The rows below give T cell receptor beta chains drawn from one sample of a study of cytomegalovirus exposure and HLA in healthy donors. Measured with immunoSEQ multiplex PCR; TCRdb has only the in-frame clones, and not every one. Among around 140,000 clones listed, approximately 75% were seen once. Material for sequencing was PBMCs. The source of these receptors is a male donor in good health and CMV-seronegative. The CDR3 runs from the conserved cysteine through the conserved F or W. The D gene is left open where the match is weak. Clone sizes are given selectively: once, few, many, or a class where the clone is expanded.

TRBD2 | . | TRBJ2-2 | TRBV4-3 | CASSQDPASGVYTGELFF | TGCGCCAGCAGCCAAGATCCCGCTAGCGGGGTATACACCGGGGAGCTGTTTTTT
TRBD1 | once | TRBJ2-7 | TRBV7-9 | CASSLPGQNHEQYF | TGTGCCAGCAGCTTACCGGGACAGAACCACGAGCAGTACTTC
. | few | TRBJ2-6 | TRBV6-6 | CASSYSGAGANVLTF | TGTGCCAGCAGTTACTCAGGGGCCGGGGCCAACGTCCTGACTTTC
. | . | TRBJ1-2 | TRBV27 | CASSPRGNYGYTF | TGTGCCAGCAGTCCCCGGGGTAACTATGGCTACACCTTC
TRBD2 | . | TRBJ2-3 | TRBV5-1 | CASRLAGGSADTQYF | TGCGCCAGTCGACTAGCGGGGGGATCCGCAGATACGCAGTATTTT
TRBD1 | . | TRBJ1-6 | TRBV7-9 | CASSHQDRTNSPLHF | TGTGCCAGCAGCCACCAGGACAGGACAAATTCACCCCTCCACTTT
. | . | TRBJ2-1 | TRBV5-6 | CASSLGAGNEQFF | TGTGCCAGCAGCTTGGGGGCGGGCAATGAGCAGTTCTTC
. | . | TRBJ1-1 | TRBV29-1 | CSVDAGWAMNTEAFF | TGCAGCGTTGACGCAGGCTGGGCGATGAACACTGAAGCTTTCTTT
TRBD1 | . | TRBJ1-6 | TRBV14 | CASSRAGQENSPLHF | TGTGCCAGCAGCCGTGCTGGACAGGAGAATTCACCCCTCCACTTT
TRBD1 | once | TRBJ2-1 | TRBV6-4 | CASSDPGQGAGNEQFF | TGTGCCAGCAGTGACCCGGGACAGGGGGCTGGAAATGAGCAGTTCTTC
TRBD1 | . | TRBJ1-2 | TRBV6-6 | CATLTGGSYGYTF | TGTGCCACCTTGACAGGGGGAAGCTATGGCTACACCTTC
. | . | TRBJ2-7 | TRBV11-2 | CASSLDFSGTYEQYF | TGTGCCAGCAGCTTAGATTTTTCGGGTACCTACGAGCAGTACTTC
. | . | TRBJ2-3 | TRBV5-1 | CASTGQGTDTQYF | TGCGCCAGCACTGGGCAGGGCACAGATACGCAGTATTTT
TRBD1 | . | TRBJ1-2 | TRBV30 | CAWYRGGYTF | TGTGCCTGGTACAGGGGTGGCTACACCTTC
TRBD1 | . | TRBJ2-7 | TRBV4-3 | CASSHDAGTGASYEQYF | TGCGCCAGCAGCCATGATGCCGGGACAGGAGCGTCCTACGAGCAGTACTTC
. | . | TRBJ1-4 | TRBV4-1 | CASSQDKSDPEGEKLFF | TGCGCCAGCAGCCAAGATAAGTCGGACCCTGAGGGTGAAAAACTGTTTTTT
. | . | TRBJ1-5 | TRBV7-9 | CASSLVRGADNQPQHF | TGTGCCAGCAGCTTAGTACGGGGGGCTGACAATCAGCCCCAGCATTTT
. | . | TRBJ1-1 | TRBV18 | CASSPSGVGAEAFF | TGTGCCAGCTCACCCTCGGGGGTGGGGGCTGAAGCTTTCTTT
TRBD2 | . | TRBJ2-7 | TRBV10-3 | CAISGQGGREQYF | TGTGCCATCAGCGGGCAGGGAGGGCGCGAGCAGTACTTC
TRBD1 | . | TRBJ2-1 | TRBV13 | CASSSTGTAYNEQFF | TGTGCCAGCAGTTCTACCGGGACAGCTTACAATGAGCAGTTCTTC
. | . | TRBJ2-3 | TRBV19 | CASSIARADTQYF | TGTGCCAGTAGTATCGCTAGAGCAGATACGCAGTATTTT
. | . | TRBJ2-4 | TRBV27 | CASSLTWATKNIQYF | TGTGCCAGCAGCCTGACCTGGGCGACCAAAAACATTCAGTACTTC
TRBD1 | . | TRBJ1-1 | TRBV2 | CASRLQGAGNTEAFF | TGTGCCAGCAGACTGCAGGGGGCAGGGAACACTGAAGCTTTCTTT
. | . | TRBJ1-2 | TRBV4-3 | CASSQVSRHGYTF | TGCGCCAGCAGCCAAGTATCCAGGCATGGCTACACCTTC
TRBD1 | . | TRBJ1-2 | TRBV10-3 | CAISESTGRSNYGYTF | TGTGCCATCAGTGAGTCGACAGGGAGGTCTAACTATGGCTACACCTTC
. | . | TRBJ2-7 | TRBV13 | CASSLGGVGGRYPYEQYF | TGTGCCAGCAGCTTAGGCGGGGTGGGCGGCAGGTACCCCTACGAGCAGTACTTC
TRBD2 | . | TRBJ2-5 | TRBV5-1 | CASSLAWGAGGQETQYF | TGCGCCAGCAGCTTGGCCTGGGGAGCGGGGGGTCAAGAGACCCAGTACTTC
. | . | TRBJ2-6 | TRBV19 | CASSIGAASGANVLTF | TGTGCCAGTAGTATAGGGGCCGCCTCTGGGGCCAACGTCCTGACTTTC
. | . | TRBJ2-6 | TRBV2 | CASSGVSGANVLTF | TGTGCCAGCAGTGGAGTCTCTGGGGCCAACGTCCTGACTTTC
TRBD1 | . | TRBJ1-4 | TRBV7-2 | CASSLGEGQGATNEKLFF | TGTGCCAGCAGCTTAGGGGAGGGACAGGGCGCAACTAATGAAAAACTGTTTTTT
. | . | TRBJ1-2 | TRBV14 | CASSQEGDSYGYTF | TGTGCCAGCAGCCAAGAGGGGGACTCGTATGGCTACACCTTC
. | few | TRBJ2-2 | TRBV7-3 | CASSLSGGGAGELFF | TGTGCCAGCAGCTTATCGGGGGGCGGCGCCGGGGAGCTGTTTTTT
. | . | TRBJ2-3 | TRBV6-6 | CASSSRLSTDTQYF | TGTGCCAGCAGTTCGCGGCTTAGCACAGATACGCAGTATTTT
TRBD2 | once | TRBJ2-1 | TRBV27 | CASSLLAGGFSYNEQFF | TGTGCCAGCAGTTTATTGGCGGGGGGATTCTCCTACAATGAGCAGTTCTTC
TRBD1 | . | TRBJ2-2 | TRBV11-2 | CASSLRQGTGELFF | TGTGCCAGCAGCTTAAGACAGGGGACCGGGGAGCTGTTTTTT
. | . | TRBJ1-5 | TRBV15 | CATSRDLGHNQPQHF | TGTGCCACCAGCAGAGATCTGGGCCACAATCAGCCCCAGCATTTT